Each of the 13 T cell receptor beta chains below was sequenced from the same sample in a study of Ad26.COV2.S vaccination and SARS-CoV-2 variants. Treatment in this sample: over 15 received Ad26.COV2.S at low or high dose, single or two shots; about 5 received placebo; per-sample allocation not given. Day 63 after the first vaccine or placebo injection was the time point for sampling. TCRdb keeps only in-frame clones here, not all; method: immunoSEQ multiplex PCR. The sample contains about 320,000 clones, 85% to 90% of which appear only once. Sample: peripheral blood, taken in a trial of Ad26.COV2.S vaccine versus placebo. The receptors come from a person aged 18-60 years who received the Ad26.COV2.S COVID-19 vaccine or a placebo.

The J gene is TRBJ2-6, the V gene TRBV7-3, with D uncertain. Trimming took 5 bases from V and 0 from J, leaving 8 bases between them. The CDR3 runs to 15 residues. The germline V gene encodes CDR1 SGHTA and CDR2 FQGTGA. CDR3 sequence reads: CASSPRVSGANVLTF. In DNA, the CDR3 is TGTGCCAGCAGCCCACGGGTCTCTGGGGCCAACGTCCTGACTTTC.

The V gene is TRBV16, the J gene TRBJ2-5, with 10 bases aligning to TRBD1. The CDR3 is made up of 16 amino acids. Germline trimming cut 3 bases from V and 2 bases from J; bases unmatched to any gene: 6. The germline gives CDR1 KGHSY, CDR2 FQNENV. The CDR3 region is CASSHTGQGLQETQYF. CDR3 in DNA: TGTGCCAGCAGCCATACGGGACAGGGGCTTCAAGAGACCCAGTACTTC.

The chain links TRBV11-3 to TRBJ1-2; possibly TRBD1 for D (6 bases). V was shortened by 2 bases and J by 5 bases, with 12 bases between the two germline ends. CDR3 length: 14 residues. Germline V lookup: CDR1 SGHNT, CDR2 YENEEA. CDR3 protein: CASSLPGQGYGYTF. CDR3 in DNA: TGTGCCAGCAGCTTACCGGGGCAGGGGTATGGCTACACCTTC.

The sample holds one count of this clone. The chain links TRBV18 to TRBJ1-1, with no clear D. This CDR3 has 14 residues. Trimming removed 3 bases from V and 4 bases from J, with 12 bases in between. Germline CDR1 reads KGHSH; CDR2 reads LQKENI. DNA of the CDR3: TGTGCCAGCTCACCGGCAGGCGAGGTCACTGAAGCTTTCTTT. Its protein product is CASSPAGEVTEAFF.

This chain connects TRBV29-1 to TRBJ1-3; tentative D call: TRBD1 (5 bases). Trimming removed 0 bases at V and 4 bases at J, with 10 bases between. The CDR3 contains 14 residues. CDR1 SQVTM and CDR2 ANQGSEA come from the germline V gene. Here the CDR3 reads CSVEDGTGGNTIYF. CDR3 sequence (DNA): TGCAGCGTTGAAGATGGTACAGGAGGAAACACCATATATTTT.

V is TRBV28 and J is TRBJ1-1; the D is unclear. From germline, CDR1 is MDHEN and CDR2 SYDVKM. Trimming took off 9 bases at V and 3 bases at J, with 14 bases between the two ends. This CDR3 spans 13 amino acids. CDR3 loop: CASETLAYTEAFF. The CDR3 bases are TGTGCCAGTGAGACCCTGGCGTACACTGAAGCTTTCTTT. Combining the CDR3 with reference TRBV28 and TRBJ1-1 gives the whole variable domain DVKVTQSSRYLVKRTGEKVFLECVQDMDHENMFWYRQDPGLGLRLIYFSYDVKMKEKGDIPEGYSVSREKKERFSLILESASTNQTSMYLCASETLAYTEAFFGQGTRLTVV.

The CDR3 bases are TGTGCCAGCAGACAGGGGGGTTTCAACACTGAAGCTTTCTTT. Its protein is CASRQGGFNTEAFF. This sequence joins TRBV5-4 and TRBJ1-1, with 8 bases aligning to TRBD1. The CDR3 consists of 14 residues. Trimming at V came to 5 bases and at J to 2 bases, leaving 5 bases not matched to a gene. The germline gives CDR1 SGHNT, CDR2 YYREEE (reference sequence).

This chain uses TRBV4-3 with TRBJ2-2; 16 bases are shared with TRBD2. This CDR3 is 19 amino acids long. The germline CDR1 and CDR2 sequences are LGHNA and YSLEER. Unmatched junction bases numbered 7, after V lost 2 bases and J lost 4 bases. The DNA for the CDR3 is TGCGCCAGCAGCCAACCACCGGGACTAGCGGGGGGGGGCACCGGGGAGCTGTTTTTT. This translates into CASSQPPGLAGGGTGELFF.

V is TRBV3-1 (or the pseudogene TRBV3-2) and J is TRBJ1-4; possible D gene TRBD1, 6 bases. This CDR3 contains 17 residues. Trimming pared 5 bases from V and 0 bases from J, leaving 16 bases between. Germline values: CDR1 LGHDT, CDR2 YNNKEL (reference sequence). In nucleotides, the CDR3 is TGTGCCAGCAGCGAAGGGGGTTTGGGATCAACTAATGAAAAACTGTTTTTT. It encodes CASSEGGLGSTNEKLFF.

Here the CDR3 DNA reads TGCGCCAGCAGCTTTGGGGGGCCGGTGAGCACAGATACGCAGTATTTT. Its protein product is CASSFGGPVSTDTQYF. The V and J genes are TRBV5-1 and TRBJ2-3, with D possibly being TRBD1 or TRBD2 (6 bases each). The CDR3 runs 16 residues. The V end was cut by 2 bases, the J end by 0 bases, with 13 bases between. CDR1 is SGHRS, CDR2 YFSETQ, per germline.

The chain is built from TRBV19 and TRBJ1-5; 7 bases match TRBD1. The V gene's germline CDR1 is LNHDA and CDR2 SQIVND (reference sequence). The CDR3 covers 15 residues. Unmatched junction bases numbered 11, after V lost 7 bases and J lost 5 bases. The CDR3 sequence is CASTVGDRTHQPQHF. CDR3 sequence (DNA): TGTGCCAGTACCGTGGGGGACAGAACACATCAGCCCCAGCATTTT.

This clone showed up just a few times. This chain joins TRBV27 and TRBJ1-1, with D tentatively TRBD1 (5 bases). Germline V gene lookup returns CDR1 MNHEY and CDR2 SMNVEV (reference sequence). V shed 4 bases and J shed 3 bases, with 9 bases lying between them. The CDR3 loop spans 13 amino acids. CDR3 nucleotides: TGTGCCAGCAGTTGGGGCCCCTACACTGAAGCTTTCTTT. This gives the protein CASSWGPYTEAFF.

The CDR3 sequence: CASSSTGYGYTF. In DNA, the CDR3 is TGTGCCAGCAGTTCCACAGGGTATGGCTACACCTTC. V is TRBV6-5 and J is TRBJ1-2; D is possibly TRBD1 (6 bases). The CDR3 covers 12 residues. Trimming removed 4 bases from V and 5 bases from J, with 8 bases in between. From germline, CDR1 is MNHEY and CDR2 SVGAGI.